These 20 T cell receptor beta chains share one sample of origin, sequenced in a study of blood T cell repertoires in COVID-19. Clones were read by immunoSEQ multiplex PCR, and TCRdb kept only the in-frame ones, dropping some. The table has roughly 200,000 clones, 90% seen once. Input material: PBMCs or T cells enriched from blood (not recorded which). The receptors derive from a man aged 25-45 years who had recovered from COVID-19.

V gene TRBV19 combines with J gene TRBJ2-7, with TRBD1 matching 10 bases. The length of the CDR3 is 15 residues. Trimming cost V 5 bases and J 2 bases; bases outside gene matches: 6. Germline V CDR1 and CDR2: LNHDA, SQIVND (reference sequence). DNA of the CDR3: TGTGCCAGTAGTCCCGGACAGGGGGGCGCCTACGAGCAGTACTTC. It specifies CASSPGQGGAYEQYF.

CDR3 nucleotide sequence: TGTGCCAGCAGCTTGTTGGGCTCCTCTGGAAACACCATATATTTT. This codes for CASSLLGSSGNTIYF. The V call is TRBV5-6, the J call TRBJ1-3; D uncertain. The germline V gene encodes CDR1 SGHDT and CDR2 YYEEEE. The CDR3 has 15 residues. Trimming removed 1 base from V and 0 bases from J, with 8 bases in between.

The V and J genes are TRBV7-2 and TRBJ2-7; maybe TRBD2 (6 bases). This CDR3 has 15 residues. V dropped 2 bases and J dropped 5 bases, with 16 bases sitting between them. Germline values: CDR1 SGHTA, CDR2 FQGNSA. CDR3 amino acids: CASSLSRESGHEQYF. Written as DNA, the CDR3 is TGTGCCAGCAGCTTAAGCCGGGAGTCTGGCCACGAGCAGTACTTC.

This sequence joins TRBV4-1 and TRBJ2-7, with D unclear. The V and J ends lost 0 bases and 3 bases respectively, with 6 bases between them. The CDR3 extends over 13 amino acids. The V gene's germline CDR1 is MGHRA and CDR2 YSYEKL. As DNA, the CDR3 is TGCGCCAGCAGCCAAGATCCTCTCTACGAGCAGTACTTC. Its protein product is CASSQDPLYEQYF.

This sequence joins TRBV24-1 and TRBJ2-7, with D tentatively TRBD2 (6 bases). Germline loops: CDR1 KGHDR, CDR2 SFDVKD. This CDR3 is 15 amino acids long. V lost 3 bases, J lost 2 bases, and 13 bases lay in between. CDR3 nucleotide sequence: TGTGCCACCAGTGATGCCGGGACTGCAACCTACGAGCAGTACTTC. Its translation: CATSDAGTATYEQYF.

The J gene is TRBJ2-1, the V gene TRBV3-1 (or the pseudogene TRBV3-2); D is unclear. CDR3 length equals 16 residues. Trimming cost V 0 bases and J 9 bases, with 18 bases left between them. CDR1 and CDR2 from the germline V gene are LGHDT and YNNKEL (reference sequence). Here the CDR3 reads CASSQESWYSFGEQFF. CDR3 sequence (DNA): TGTGCCAGCAGCCAAGAGTCTTGGTACAGTTTTGGTGAGCAGTTCTTC.

The chain recombines TRBV12-3 or TRBV12-4 with TRBJ1-2, with TRBD1 identical over 9 bases. CDR3 length: 13 residues. V trimming: 5 bases; J trimming: 8 bases; junction bases outside the gene matches: 6. The CDR3 region has the DNA TGTGCCAGCAGTCCATACAGGGGGCAAGGCTACACCTTC. Translation: CASSPYRGQGYTF.

The V call is TRBV7-2, the J call TRBJ2-5; TRBD1 matches at 8 bases. V shed 1 base and J 1 base; nucleotides not matched to a gene: 8. The germline gives CDR1 SGHTA, CDR2 FQGNSA. There are 17 residues in the CDR3. This CDR3 is CASSLGRGQGFQETQYF. As DNA, the CDR3 is TGTGCCAGCAGCTTAGGCAGGGGGCAAGGGTTCCAAGAGACCCAGTACTTC.

This chain connects TRBV29-1 to TRBJ2-7; TRBD1 is a possible D gene (5 bases). With 4 bases removed from V and 0 bases from J, the gap between germline ends came to 10 bases. The germline V gene has CDR1 SQVTM and CDR2 ANQGSEA. This CDR3 is built from 13 residues. CDR3 bases: TGCAGCGTTGCGCGTCAGGGCTCCTACGAGCAGTACTTC. It specifies CSVARQGSYEQYF.

With respect to this clone: A read error is possible here, since a much larger clone lies one base away. The sample carries other DNA sequences with the same CDR3. This chain joins TRBV12-3 or TRBV12-4 and TRBJ1-5; TRBD1 agrees at 7 bases. The CDR3 loop spans 13 amino acids. V shed 5 bases, J shed 2 bases, and the junction held 0 bases outside the gene matches. The CDR3 is CASSGQGNQPQHF. The DNA for the CDR3 is TGTGCCAGCAGTGGACAGGGCAATCAGCCCCAGCATTTT.

V and J are TRBV11-3 and TRBJ2-1; 11 bases agree with TRBD2. The CDR3 length is 15 residues. The germline V gene has CDR1 SGHNT and CDR2 YENEEA. V gave up 0 bases and J gave up 8 bases; unmatched junction bases: 3. CDR3 sequence (DNA): TGTGCCAGCAGCTTAGATAGCGGGGGGGCCGATGAGCAGTTCTTC. Translated, it gives CASSLDSGGADEQFF. The full variable domain, completed using reference TRBV11-3 and TRBJ2-1, is EAGVVQSPRYKIIEKKQPVAFWCNPISGHNTLYWYLQNLGQGPELLIRYENEEAVDDSQLPKDRFSAERLKGVDSTLKIQPAELGDSAVYLCASSLDSGGADEQFFGPGTRLTVL.

This chain connects TRBV28 to TRBJ1-4; D is undetermined. Germline CDR1 reads MDHEN; CDR2 reads SYDVKM. With 5 bases removed from V and 0 bases from J, the gap between germline ends came to 13 bases. The CDR3 length is 16 residues. CDR3 sequence: CASSTAGSATNEKLFF. Written as DNA, the CDR3 is TGTGCCAGCAGTACGGCGGGCTCTGCAACTAATGAAAAACTGTTTTTT.

The chain recombines TRBV7-2 with TRBJ1-1; TRBD1 aligns across 8 bases. Trimming removed 2 bases from V and 0 bases from J; junction bases left unmatched: 5. This CDR3 spans 16 amino acids. Germline V gene data show CDR1 as SGHTA and CDR2 as FQGNSA. The CDR3 loop reads CASSLMTGAMNTEAFF. The DNA of the CDR3 is TGTGCCAGCAGCTTAATGACAGGGGCCATGAACACTGAAGCTTTCTTT.

Only a few counts were recorded for this clone. J is TRBJ1-6 and V is TRBV28; 7 nucleotides match TRBD1. In germline, CDR1 is MDHEN, CDR2 SYDVKM. The CDR3 loop spans 14 amino acids. After removal of 7 bases from V and 4 bases from J, the junction contained 4 bases not matched to a gene. The CDR3 loop reads CASKIQGYNSPLHF. The CDR3 coding sequence is TGTGCCAGCAAAATACAGGGGTATAATTCACCCCTCCACTTT.

The gene calls are TRBV6-2 or TRBV6-3 and TRBJ1-2; 9 bases are a match to TRBD1. Germline V gives CDR1 MNHEY, CDR2 SVGEGT. V lost 7 bases to trimming and J lost 5 bases; unmatched junction nucleotides: 8. The CDR3 consists of 14 residues. The chain's CDR3 is CASTPTQGAYGYTF. The CDR3 nucleotides read TGTGCCAGCACCCCCACACAGGGGGCGTATGGCTACACCTTC.

The rearrangement joins TRBV3-1 (or the pseudogene TRBV3-2) to TRBJ2-1; 9 nucleotides align to TRBD2. The CDR3 is 15 amino acids. With V trimmed by 2 bases and J by 4 bases, 3 bases remained unmatched. The germline V gene encodes CDR1 LGHDT and CDR2 YNNKEL (reference sequence). CDR3 protein: CASSQRGGVYNEQFF. DNA of the CDR3: TGTGCCAGCAGCCAACGCGGGGGGGTATACAATGAGCAGTTCTTC.

CDR3 sequence reads: CASPRAGTGTYEQYF. CDR3 DNA: TGTGCCAGCCCCCGAGCAGGGACAGGGACCTACGAGCAGTACTTC. The genes are TRBV21-1 and TRBJ2-7; whether TRBD1, the table's D call, matches the DNA was not checked. TRBV21-1 is a pseudogene segment. This CDR3 is 15 amino acids long.

The rearrangement joins TRBV4-1 to TRBJ1-2; 9 positions match TRBD1. This CDR3 has 14 residues. V gave up 1 base and J gave up 8 bases; unmatched junction bases: 5. Germline CDR1 is MGHRA and CDR2 is YSYEKL. The CDR3 is CASSQVGQGKGYTF. Written as DNA, the CDR3 is TGCGCCAGCAGCCAAGTTGGACAGGGGAAAGGCTACACCTTC.

J is TRBJ1-5 and V is TRBV19; D is ambiguous. V was pared by 6 bases and J by 3 bases, with 15 bases between. The length of the CDR3 is 15 residues. Germline loops: CDR1 LNHDA, CDR2 SQIVND (reference sequence). CDR3 DNA sequence: TGTGCCAGTAGCGACCGACCGGGAATCAATCAGCCCCAGCATTTT. Encoded protein: CASSDRPGINQPQHF.

The chain has TRBV30 and TRBJ2-7, with a possible D match to TRBD1 (5 bases). The CDR3 totals 16 residues. The germline CDR1 and CDR2 sequences are GTSNPN and SVGIG (reference sequence). Trimming pared 4 bases from V and 3 bases from J, leaving 22 bases between. CDR3 DNA sequence: TGTGCCTGGACACGGTATATCCAGGGTGGCGGCTACGAGCAGTACTTC. This encodes CAWTRYIQGGGYEQYF.